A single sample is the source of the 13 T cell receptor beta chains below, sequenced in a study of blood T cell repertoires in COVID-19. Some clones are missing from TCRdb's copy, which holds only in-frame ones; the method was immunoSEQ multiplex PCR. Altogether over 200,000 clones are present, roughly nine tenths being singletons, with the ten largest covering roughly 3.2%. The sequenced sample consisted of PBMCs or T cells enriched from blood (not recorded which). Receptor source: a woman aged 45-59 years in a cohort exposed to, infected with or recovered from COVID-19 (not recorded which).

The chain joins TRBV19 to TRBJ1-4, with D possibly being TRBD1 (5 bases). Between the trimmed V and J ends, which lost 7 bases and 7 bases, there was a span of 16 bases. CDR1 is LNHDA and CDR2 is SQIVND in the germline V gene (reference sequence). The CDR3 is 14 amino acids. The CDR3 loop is CASTPGRGVEKLFF. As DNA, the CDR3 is TGTGCCAGTACCCCAGGGAGGGGTGTTGAAAAACTGTTTTTT. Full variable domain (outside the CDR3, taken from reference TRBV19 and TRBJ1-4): DGGITQSPKYLFRKEGQNVTLSCEQNLNHDAMYWYRQDPGQGLRLIYYSQIVNDFQKGDIAEGYSVSREKKESFPLTVTSAQKNPTAFYLCASTPGRGVEKLFFGSGTQLSVL.

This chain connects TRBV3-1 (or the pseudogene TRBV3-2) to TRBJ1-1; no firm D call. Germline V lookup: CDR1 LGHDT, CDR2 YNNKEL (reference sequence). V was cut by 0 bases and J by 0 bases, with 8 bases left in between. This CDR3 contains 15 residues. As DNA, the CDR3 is TGTGCCAGCAGCCAAGAAGCGCGTATGAACACTGAAGCTTTCTTT. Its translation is CASSQEARMNTEAFF.

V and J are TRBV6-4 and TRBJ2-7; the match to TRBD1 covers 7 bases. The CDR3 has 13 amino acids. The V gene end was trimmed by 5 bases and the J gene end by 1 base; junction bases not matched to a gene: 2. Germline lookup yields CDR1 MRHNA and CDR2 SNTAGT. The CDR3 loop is CASSLGQSYEQYF. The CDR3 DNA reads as TGTGCCAGCAGTTTGGGACAGTCCTACGAGCAGTACTTC.

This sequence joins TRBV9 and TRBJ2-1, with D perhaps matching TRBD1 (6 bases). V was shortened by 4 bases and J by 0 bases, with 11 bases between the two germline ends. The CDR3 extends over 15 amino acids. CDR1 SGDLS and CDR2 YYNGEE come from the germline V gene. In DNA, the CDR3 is TGTGCCAGCAGCTTCCGGGACAACTCCTACAATGAGCAGTTCTTC. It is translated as CASSFRDNSYNEQFF.

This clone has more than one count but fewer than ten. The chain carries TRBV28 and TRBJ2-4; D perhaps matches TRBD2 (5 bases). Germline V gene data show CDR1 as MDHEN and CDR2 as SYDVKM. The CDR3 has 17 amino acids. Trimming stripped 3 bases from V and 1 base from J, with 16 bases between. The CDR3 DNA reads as TGTGCCAGCAGTTTTATGAGGGAATCCTACGCCAAAAACATTCAGTACTTC. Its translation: CASSFMRESYAKNIQYF.

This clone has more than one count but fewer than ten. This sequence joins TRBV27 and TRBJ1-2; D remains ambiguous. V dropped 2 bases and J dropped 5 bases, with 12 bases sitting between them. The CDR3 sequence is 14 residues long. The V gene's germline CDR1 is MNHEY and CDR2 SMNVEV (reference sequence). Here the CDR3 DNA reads TGTGCCAGCAGTTTACGGGGAGCGACATATGGCTACACCTTC. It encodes CASSLRGATYGYTF.

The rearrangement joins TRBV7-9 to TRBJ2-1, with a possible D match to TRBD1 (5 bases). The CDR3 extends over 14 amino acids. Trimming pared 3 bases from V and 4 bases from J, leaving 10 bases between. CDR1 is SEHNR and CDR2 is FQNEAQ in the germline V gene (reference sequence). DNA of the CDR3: TGTGCCAGCAGCTTCACCCCAGGGTACAATGAGCAGTTCTTC. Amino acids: CASSFTPGYNEQFF.

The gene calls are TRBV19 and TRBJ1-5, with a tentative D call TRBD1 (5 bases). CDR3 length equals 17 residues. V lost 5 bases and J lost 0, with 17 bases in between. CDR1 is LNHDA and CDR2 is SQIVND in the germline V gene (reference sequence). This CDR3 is CASSRAAGGYSNQPQHF. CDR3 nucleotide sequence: TGTGCCAGTAGTCGGGCAGCTGGGGGGTATAGCAATCAGCCCCAGCATTTT.

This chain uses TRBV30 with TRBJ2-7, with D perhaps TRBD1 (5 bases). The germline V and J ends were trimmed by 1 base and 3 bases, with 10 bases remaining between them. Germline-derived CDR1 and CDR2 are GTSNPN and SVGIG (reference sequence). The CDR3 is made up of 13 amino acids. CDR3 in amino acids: CAWSGAGHYEQYF. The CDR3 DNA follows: TGTGCCTGGAGTGGTGCAGGACACTACGAGCAGTACTTC.

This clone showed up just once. CDR3 region: CASSPRTGGNYGYTF. CDR3 coding DNA: TGTGCCAGCAGCCCCCGGACAGGGGGTAACTATGGCTACACCTTC. This sequence joins TRBV5-8 and TRBJ1-2, with 10 positions matching TRBD1. V was clipped by 4 bases and J by 1 base; unmatched bases: 4. Germline V gene lookup returns CDR1 SGHTS and CDR2 YDEGEE. This CDR3 region has 15 residues.

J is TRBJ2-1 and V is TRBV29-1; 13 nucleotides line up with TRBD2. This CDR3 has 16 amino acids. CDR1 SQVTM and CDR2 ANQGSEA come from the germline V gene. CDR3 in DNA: TGCACCGTCCGACCTAGACTAGCGGGGGGTGAGGGTGAGCAGTTCTTC. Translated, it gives CTVRPRLAGGEGEQFF.

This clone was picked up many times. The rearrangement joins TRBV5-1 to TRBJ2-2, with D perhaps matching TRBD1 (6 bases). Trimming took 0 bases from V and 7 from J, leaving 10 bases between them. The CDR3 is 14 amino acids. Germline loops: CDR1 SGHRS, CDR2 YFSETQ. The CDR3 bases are TGCGCCAGCAGCTTGGTGGGGGCAAGCGGGGAGCTGTTTTTT. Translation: CASSLVGASGELFF.

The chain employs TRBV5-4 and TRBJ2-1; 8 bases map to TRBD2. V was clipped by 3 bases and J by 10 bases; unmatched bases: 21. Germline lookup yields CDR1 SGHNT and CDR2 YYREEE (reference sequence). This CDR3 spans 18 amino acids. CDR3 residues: CASSSSRGGGTFLGEQFF. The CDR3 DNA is TGTGCCAGCAGCTCCTCACGGGGGGGCGGCACCTTCCTGGGGGAGCAGTTCTTC.